This note documents a single TCR beta chain sequence. Its antigen remains unidentified. The record has no base qualities; no much larger clone is one base away. To prepare the library, the immunoSEQ multiplex PCR assay was applied. For most patients, genomic DNA was isolated using the Qiagen DNeasy Blood and Tissue Kit and was shipped frozen to Adaptive Biotechnologies for TCR sequencing. For most patients, high-throughput TCR-beta CDR3 sequencing of genomic DNA was performed by Adaptive Biotechnologies. Per the authors' processing: Adaptive's ImmunoSEQ software was the source of the TCR sequencing data for over 15 patients, while three other patients were processed with MiXCR and VDJtools. To correct CD4 versus CD8 sorting errors, any sequence found in both subsets at a frequency ratio below 5:1 was removed. CDR3 nucleotide sequences shared between donor and recipient were removed because the origin of such sequences could not be assigned. To count as alloreactive, a clone needed at least 2-fold expansion over unstimulated cells and a minimum CFSE-low frequency of 0.002% (template counts) or 0.001% (read counts). Clones were considered mappable if detected in sequenced pre-transplant spleen, lymph node, or MLR CFSE-low populations of the donor or recipient. The cumulative frequency of alloreactive clones was calculated as a percentage of all sequences, weighted by copy number. This immuneACCESS table, as held by TCRdb, lists in-frame sequences with V and J called but not all clones. Of the missing ones, under half trace to an unresolved V gene in checked studies; the others have no known cause. That table supplies the V and J calls and clone size; D and trimming were determined from the DNA. The sample table holds around 88,000 clones, of which more than 85% were seen once. Jointly, the top ten make up about 8% of the sample.

Reading from cysteine to phenylalanine, the CDR3 counts 19 amino acids. Only CDR3 DNA remains: 57 bases, in frame from the first base. V and J lose 5 bases and 3 bases, and a span of 29 bases separates them. The germline V gene encodes CDR1 SEHNR and CDR2 FQNEAQ (reference sequence). The source of the sample is a study of graft-versus-host responses after intestinal transplantation (dated by TCRdb to about 2021). Study-level background: The transplants that recipients got were multivisceral, liver-intestinal, or isolated intestinal. A cohort of fewer than 25 intestinal transplant recipients, including one retransplant, was enrolled, and a few patients lacking pretransplant specimens were excluded. Every recipient was given anti-thymocyte globulin induction, then maintenance tacrolimus and steroids for roughly 3 years. Graft-versus-host and host-versus-graft alloreactive T cell clones were tracked in the graft, circulation and bone marrow after intestinal transplantation using bulk TCR-beta CDR3 sequencing. Donor T cell macrochimerism was defined as a peak of at least 4% donor T cells among recipient peripheral blood mononuclear cells. Samples from a few later patients were sequenced in-house on an Illumina MiSeq with MiXCR processing rather than by the commercial service. To identify alloreactive clones, pre-transplant mixed lymphocyte reaction products were sequenced and then compared with unstimulated pre-transplant donor and recipient T cells. The investigation overall reported the following: In the allografts of patients with donor T cell macrochimerism, GvH to HvG T cell clonal ratios were high. The relatively low number and heterogeneity of intestinal transplant patients limited the conclusions. GvH clones were detected in recipient bone marrow, and some appeared earlier in ileal mucosa or blood, consistent with an intestinal mucosal origin. Early after transplant, peak levels of circulating GvH clones were found to be associated with declines in HvG clones.

Read against the paper, the sample's time point label means: cells obtained before transplantation from donor or recipient. CD3+CD4+ and CD3+CD8+ populations were FACS-sorted from unstimulated pre-transplant donor and recipient cells taken from spleen or lymph nodes. This sample comprised unstimulated CD8+ T cells sorted from spleen or lymph node cells, obtained before transplant. The chain uses TRBV7-9 and TRBJ2-7, and the D gene may be TRBD2, 6 bases matching. This receptor was taken from a human donor who was the organ donor for an intestinal transplant. The CDR3 region: CASSAGSLAETSIFYEQYF. The base sequence is TGTGCCAGCAGCGCTGGATCCTTAGCGGAGACTTCCATTTTCTACGAGCAGTACTTC. The variable domain in full, with residues beyond the CDR3 obtained from the reference TRBV7-9 and TRBJ2-7 genes, is DTGVSQNPRHKITKRGQNVTFRCDPISEHNRLYWYRQTLGQGPEFLTYFQNEAQLEKSRLLSDRFSAERPKGSFSTLEIQRTEQGDSAMYLCASSAGSLAETSIFYEQYFGPGTRLTVT.